This T cell receptor (beta chain) was sequenced in a study of OX40 agonist ivuxolimab in advanced cancers. Across the study: About 40% of patients had received prior checkpoint inhibitor therapy.

Assay: immunoSEQ multiplex PCR; the TCRdb copy retains only in-frame clones and omits some. The data contain 60,000 to 85,000 clones, around four fifths of them singletons. Peripheral blood came from all dose cohorts at three timepoints. Concerning this clone: What it binds is unknown.

Study observations and caveats: Those patients achieving a partial response at 0.1-3.0 mg/kg showed among the lowest clonal expansion.

This CDR3 contains 18 residues. V dropped 0 bases and J dropped 9; count of bases not matched to a gene: 11. Germline V gene sequence: CDR1 SGHKS, CDR2 YYEKEE (reference sequence). This TCR was sampled from an adult with an advanced solid tumor such as melanoma, head and neck, liver or kidney cancer. The chain carries TRBV5-5 and TRBJ2-1, with 14 bases that match TRBD2. The sample was CD4+ or CD8+ T cells sorted from blood, taken in a trial of the OX40 agonist ivuxolimab. The CDR3 DNA reads TGTGCCAGCAGCTTGGCCGGGACTAGCGGGAGAGAAAGAGGTGAGCAGTTCTTC. Protein product: CASSLAGTSGRERGEQFF.